This T cell receptor beta chain is from a study of T cells after yellow fever vaccination. The study, taken as a whole, reports: Booster sampling recovered most clones from primary vaccination (96% CD4, 88% CD8). Abundant bulk-population clonotypes could contaminate the FACS-sorted repertoires.

This clonotype was detected only a few times. Antigen specificity is unknown. It was through 5'RACE template switching that TCR cDNA was made, with a universal primer site and UMIs added. TCRdb reprocessed the 5' RACE reads with MiXCR, giving one entry per CDR3 protein. The sample records approximately 120,000 distinct CDR3 sequences, approximately 8.4% being singletons. Germline V gene sequence: CDR1 SEHNR, CDR2 FQNEAQ (reference sequence). The ends lost 6 bases at V and 5 bases at J; junction bases unmatched: 4. This CDR3 contains 13 residues. The genes are TRBV7-9 and TRBJ1-5; 7 positions agree with TRBD1. The receptor was derived from a young man who received the YFV17D yellow fever vaccine. The sequencing here drew on CD8+ T cells sorted from PBMCs, taken on the day of the yellow fever booster vaccination. The CDR3 DNA follows: TGTGCCAGCAGTGCCGACAGGGATCAGCCCCAGCATTTT. This codes for CASSADRDQPQHF.